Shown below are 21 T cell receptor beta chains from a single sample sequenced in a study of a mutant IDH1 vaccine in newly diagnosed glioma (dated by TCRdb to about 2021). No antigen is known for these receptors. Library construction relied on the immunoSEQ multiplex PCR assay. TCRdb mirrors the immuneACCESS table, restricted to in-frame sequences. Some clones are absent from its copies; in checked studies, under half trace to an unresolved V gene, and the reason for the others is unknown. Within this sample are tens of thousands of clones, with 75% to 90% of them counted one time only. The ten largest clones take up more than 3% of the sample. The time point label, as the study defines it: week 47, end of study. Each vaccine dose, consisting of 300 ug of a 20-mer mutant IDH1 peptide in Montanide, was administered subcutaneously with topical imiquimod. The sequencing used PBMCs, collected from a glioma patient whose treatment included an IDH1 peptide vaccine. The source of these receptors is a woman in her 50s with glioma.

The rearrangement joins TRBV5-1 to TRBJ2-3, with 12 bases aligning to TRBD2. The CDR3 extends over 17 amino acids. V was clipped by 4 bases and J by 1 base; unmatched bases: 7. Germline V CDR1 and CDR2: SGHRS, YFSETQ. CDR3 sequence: CASSTDPSGGGTDTQYF. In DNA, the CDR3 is TGCGCCAGCAGCACCGATCCTAGCGGGGGGGGCACAGATACGCAGTATTTT.

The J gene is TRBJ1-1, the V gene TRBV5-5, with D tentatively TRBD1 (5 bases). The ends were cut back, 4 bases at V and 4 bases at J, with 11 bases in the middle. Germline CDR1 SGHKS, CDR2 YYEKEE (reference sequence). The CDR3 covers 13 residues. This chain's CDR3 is CASSPGPGTEAFF. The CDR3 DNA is TGTGCCAGCAGCCCAGGGCCGGGCACTGAAGCTTTCTTT.

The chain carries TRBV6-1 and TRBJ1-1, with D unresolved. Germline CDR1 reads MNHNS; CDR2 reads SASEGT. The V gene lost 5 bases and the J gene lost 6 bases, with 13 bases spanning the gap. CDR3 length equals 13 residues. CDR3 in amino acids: CASSPRLLAEAFF. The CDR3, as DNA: TGTGCCAGCAGTCCCAGACTTCTAGCTGAAGCTTTCTTT.

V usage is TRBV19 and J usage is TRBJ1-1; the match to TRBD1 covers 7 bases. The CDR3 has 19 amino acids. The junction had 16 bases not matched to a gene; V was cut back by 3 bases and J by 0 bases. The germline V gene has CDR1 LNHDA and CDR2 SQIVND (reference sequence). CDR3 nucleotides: TGTGCCAGTAGTATCTCCGAGACAGGGCCCACAGTCCTGAACACTGAAGCTTTCTTT. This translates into CASSISETGPTVLNTEAFF.

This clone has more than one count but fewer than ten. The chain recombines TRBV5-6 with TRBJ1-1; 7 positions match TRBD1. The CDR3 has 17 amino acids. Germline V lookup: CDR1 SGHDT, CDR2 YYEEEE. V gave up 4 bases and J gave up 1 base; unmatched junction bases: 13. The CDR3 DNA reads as TGTGCCAGCAGCCGGCGACAGGGTAACAAGGGGAACACTGAAGCTTTCTTT. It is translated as CASSRRQGNKGNTEAFF.

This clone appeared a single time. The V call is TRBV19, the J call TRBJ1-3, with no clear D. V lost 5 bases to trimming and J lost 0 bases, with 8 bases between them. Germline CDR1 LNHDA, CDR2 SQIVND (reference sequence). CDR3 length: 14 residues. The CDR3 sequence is CASSPGSSGNTIYF. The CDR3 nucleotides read TGTGCCAGTAGTCCCGGGAGCTCTGGAAACACCATATATTTT.

In DNA, the CDR3 is TGCGCCAGCAGCCAAGGAGAGGGGGGGGGACCCTACAATGAGCAGTTCTTC. This translates into CASSQGEGGGPYNEQFF. The chain links TRBV4-1 to TRBJ2-1, with D possibly matching TRBD2 (7 bases). Trimming pared 1 base from V and 2 bases from J, leaving 15 bases between. This CDR3 is built from 17 residues. CDR1 is MGHRA and CDR2 is YSYEKL in the germline V gene.

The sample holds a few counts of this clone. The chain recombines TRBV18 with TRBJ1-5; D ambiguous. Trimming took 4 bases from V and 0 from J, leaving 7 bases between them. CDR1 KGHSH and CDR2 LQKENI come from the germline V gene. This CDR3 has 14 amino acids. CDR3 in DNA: TGTGCCAGCTCACAATCGGGTAGCAATCAGCCCCAGCATTTT. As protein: CASSQSGSNQPQHF.

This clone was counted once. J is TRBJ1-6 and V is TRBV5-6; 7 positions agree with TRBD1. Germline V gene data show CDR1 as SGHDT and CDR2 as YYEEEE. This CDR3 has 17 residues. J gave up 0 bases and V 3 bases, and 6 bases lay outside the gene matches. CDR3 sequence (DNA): TGTGCCAGCAGCTCAGGGGGGGGAAGCTCCTATAATTCACCCCTCCACTTT. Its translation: CASSSGGGSSYNSPLHF.

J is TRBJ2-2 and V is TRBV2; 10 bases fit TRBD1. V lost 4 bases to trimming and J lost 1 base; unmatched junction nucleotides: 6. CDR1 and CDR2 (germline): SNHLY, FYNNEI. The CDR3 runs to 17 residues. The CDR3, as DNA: TGTGCCAGCAGTGTGTCGGGACAGGGGTTGAACACCGGGGAGCTGTTTTTT. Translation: CASSVSGQGLNTGELFF. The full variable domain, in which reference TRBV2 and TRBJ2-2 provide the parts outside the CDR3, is EPEVTQTPSHQVTQMGQEVILRCVPISNHLYFYWYRQILGQKVEFLVSFYNNEISEKSEIFDDQFSVERPDGSNFTLKIRSTKLEDSAMYFCASSVSGQGLNTGELFFGEGSRLTVL.

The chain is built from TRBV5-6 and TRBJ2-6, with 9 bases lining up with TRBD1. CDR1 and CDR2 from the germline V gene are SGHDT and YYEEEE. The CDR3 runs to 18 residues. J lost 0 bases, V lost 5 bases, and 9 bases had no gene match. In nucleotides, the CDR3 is TGTGCCAGCAGTCTTTGGACAGGGGTCAACTCTGGGGCCAACGTCCTGACTTTC. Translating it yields CASSLWTGVNSGANVLTF.

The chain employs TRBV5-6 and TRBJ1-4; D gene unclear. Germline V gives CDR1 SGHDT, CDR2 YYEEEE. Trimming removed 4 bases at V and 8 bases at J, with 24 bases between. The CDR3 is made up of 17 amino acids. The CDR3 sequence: CASSKPGDGIVWEKLFF. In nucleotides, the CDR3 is TGTGCCAGCAGCAAACCCGGGGATGGAATCGTTTGGGAAAAACTGTTTTTT.

CDR3 sequence (DNA): TGTGCCAGCAGTAGGGGGTCCTCAGCTAACTATGGCTACACCTTC. It yields the protein CASSRGSSANYGYTF. The genes are TRBV25-1 and TRBJ1-2, with D possibly being TRBD1 (6 bases). This CDR3 comprises 15 residues. Looked up from germline, CDR1 is MGHDK and CDR2 is SYGVNS. The germline V and J ends were trimmed by 5 bases and 0 bases, with 13 bases remaining between them.

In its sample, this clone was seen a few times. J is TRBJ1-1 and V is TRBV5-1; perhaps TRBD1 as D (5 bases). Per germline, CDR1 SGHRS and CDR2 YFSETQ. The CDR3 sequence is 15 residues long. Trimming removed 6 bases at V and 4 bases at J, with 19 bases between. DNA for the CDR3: TGCGCCAGCAACATCCCCGGACGGGACCCCACTGAAGCTTTCTTT. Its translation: CASNIPGRDPTEAFF.

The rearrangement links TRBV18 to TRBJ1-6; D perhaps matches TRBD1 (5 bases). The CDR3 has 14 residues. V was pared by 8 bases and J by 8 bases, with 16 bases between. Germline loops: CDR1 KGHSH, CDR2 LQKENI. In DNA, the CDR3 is TGTGCCAGCACCCCCCCAGGGAGAGATTCACCCCTCCACTTT. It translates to CASTPPGRDSPLHF.

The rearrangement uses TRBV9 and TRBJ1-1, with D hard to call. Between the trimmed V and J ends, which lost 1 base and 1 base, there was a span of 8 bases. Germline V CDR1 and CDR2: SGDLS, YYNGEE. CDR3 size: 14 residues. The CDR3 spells CASSVTVENTEAFF. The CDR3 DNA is TGTGCCAGCAGCGTAACAGTTGAGAACACTGAAGCTTTCTTT.

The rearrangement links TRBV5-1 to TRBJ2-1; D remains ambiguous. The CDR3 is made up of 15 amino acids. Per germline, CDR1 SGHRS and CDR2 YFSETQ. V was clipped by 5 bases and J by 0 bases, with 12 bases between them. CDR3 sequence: CASRVSEYSYNEQFF. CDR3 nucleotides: TGCGCCAGCAGGGTATCCGAGTACTCCTACAATGAGCAGTTCTTC.

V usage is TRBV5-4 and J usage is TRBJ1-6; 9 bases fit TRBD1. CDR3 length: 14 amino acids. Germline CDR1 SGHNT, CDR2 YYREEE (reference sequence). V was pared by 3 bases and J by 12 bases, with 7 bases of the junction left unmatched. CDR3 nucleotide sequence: TGTGCCAGCAGCTCCTGGGACAGGGATTTACCCCTCCACTTT. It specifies CASSSWDRDLPLHF.

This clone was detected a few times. The CDR3 region has the DNA TGTGCCAGCAGCTCTGGACTAGCCAAAAACATTCAGTACTTC. Translating it yields CASSSGLAKNIQYF. The chain has TRBV11-3 and TRBJ2-4; possible D gene TRBD2, 5 bases. Trimming stripped 4 bases from V and 0 bases from J, with 7 bases between. Germline V CDR1 and CDR2: SGHNT, YENEEA. The CDR3 runs to 14 residues.

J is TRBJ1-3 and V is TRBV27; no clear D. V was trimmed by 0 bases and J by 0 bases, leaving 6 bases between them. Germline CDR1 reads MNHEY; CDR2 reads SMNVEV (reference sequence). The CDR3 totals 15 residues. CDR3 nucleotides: TGTGCCAGCAGTTTATCGCGAGGCTCTGGAAACACCATATATTTT. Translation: CASSLSRGSGNTIYF.

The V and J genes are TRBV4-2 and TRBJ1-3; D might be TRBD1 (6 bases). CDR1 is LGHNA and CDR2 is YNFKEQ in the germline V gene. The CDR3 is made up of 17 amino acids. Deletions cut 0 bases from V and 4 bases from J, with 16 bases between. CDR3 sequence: CASSQDMGAEAGNTIYF. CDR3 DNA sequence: TGTGCCAGCAGCCAAGATATGGGGGCAGAAGCGGGAAACACCATATATTTT.